This entry is about one T cell receptor (beta chain). This record belongs to a study of blood T cell repertoires in COVID-19. The CDR3 is 15 amino acids. Trimming removed 6 bases from V and 2 bases from J, with 17 bases in between. CDR1 is MDHEN and CDR2 is SYDVKM in the germline V gene. TCRdb's table, derived via immunoSEQ multiplex PCR, lists solely in-frame clones and lacks some. Of tens of thousands of clones listed, 93% are singletons. The rearrangement uses TRBV28 and TRBJ2-7; D is perhaps TRBD1 (6 bases). The sequence was obtained from a human donor in a cohort sampled during active COVID-19. Specimen: peripheral blood. This CDR3 is CASRTVGQGTYEQYF. As DNA, the CDR3 is TGTGCCAGCAGAACGGTAGGCCAGGGGACCTACGAGCAGTACTTC.